This T cell receptor beta chain was captured in a study of shared clonotypes between healthy human individuals. Study results and limitations: Sorted-subset samples were not fully sequenced, rarefaction indicated.

Points on this clone: The antigen is not known.

There were only Caucasian adults among the donors, and all lived in Nashville, Tennessee. Profiled with immunoSEQ multiplex PCR; TCRdb holds only in-frame clones, not every one. The data hold some 2 million clones, with approximately 95% observed a single time. CDR3 size: 15 residues. The V call is TRBV21-1, the J call TRBJ2-7; the table calls TRBD1, which could not be checked here. TRBV21-1 is a pseudogene. The sample comprised naive CD4+ T cells sorted from blood. The subset was: CD45RA+ positively selected. The sequence came from a man in his late teens or twenties in good health. Here the CDR3 reads CASSIQGAFPYEQYF. The CDR3 DNA reads TGTGCCAGCAGCATACAGGGGGCTTTCCCCTACGAGCAGTACTTC.